This note documents a single T cell receptor beta chain sequence. Its target is not known. These data originate in a study of cytomegalovirus exposure and HLA in healthy donors. Study observations and caveats: Presence/absence analyses assumed roughly uniform sequencing depth across donors. What was likely a sequencing artifact was a cluster of highly shared sequence variants. It was 150 or so TCR beta chains that were listed as cytomegalovirus-associated. In a later analysis, HLA-associated TCR beta chains were more clonally expanded than equally common others.

The PCR had 60 Vbeta and 13 Jbeta primers. The data were produced by immunoSEQ multiplex PCR, yet TCRdb's version contains in-frame clones alone and is incomplete. The sample lists 100,000 to 150,000 clones; around 80% were seen once. The CDR3 is 14 residues long. Germline V gives CDR1 MDHEN, CDR2 SYDVKM. Trimming stripped 6 bases from V and 2 bases from J, with 14 bases between. V is TRBV28 and J is TRBJ2-7; D might be TRBD1 (6 bases). The sample was PBMCs. This clonotype was obtained from a man younger than 40 in good health and CMV-seropositive. CDR3 coding DNA: TGTGCCAGCAGGGTCGCAGGGGAGACCTACGAGCAGTACTTC. Residues: CASRVAGETYEQYF.